This T cell receptor (beta chain) was captured by sequencing in a study of blood T cell repertoires in COVID-19. For the study at large: Acute and convalescent COVID-19 specimens originated in the United States, Italy and Spain. The cDNA or gDNA used as material had been derived from T cells, B-cell-depleted T cells, or PBMCs.

TCRdb's table, derived via immunoSEQ multiplex PCR, lists solely in-frame clones and lacks some. The data hold approximately 82,000 clones, with around 80% observed a single time. The CDR3 sequence is 14 residues long. The V and J ends lost 7 bases and 7 bases respectively, with 19 bases between them. Looked up from germline, CDR1 is LNHDA and CDR2 is SQIVND (reference sequence). What was sequenced was peripheral blood. The receptor was isolated from a man in his fifties or sixties with active or convalescent COVID-19. This rearrangement joins TRBV19 to TRBJ1-2; the D gene is possibly TRBD1 (6 bases). CDR3 loop: CASNPLGGEGGYTF. The CDR3 coding sequence is TGTGCCAGTAACCCTCTAGGGGGTGAGGGTGGCTACACCTTC.